This is a list of T cell receptor beta chains from one sample in a study of cytomegalovirus exposure and HLA in healthy donors. The table came from immunoSEQ multiplex PCR; TCRdb's copy has only in-frame clones and leaves some out. The sample lists approximately 100,000 clones; around 76% were seen once. Sequences were obtained from PBMCs. These receptor sequences come from a woman in her fifties or sixties in good health and CMV-seropositive. Each CDR3 is given with its conserved first and last residue. A D gene is named only where the DNA matches it firmly. Part of the rows lack a size; the others show once, few, many or a class for expanded clones.

v_gene	j_gene	d_gene	abundance	CDR3nt	CDR3aa
TRBV25-1	TRBJ1-3	.	.	TGCGCCAGCAGTGTAGCGGGTCTCTCTGGAAACACCATATATTTT	CASSVAGLSGNTIYF
TRBV6-1	TRBJ1-6	TRBD1	.	TGTGCCAGCCAAACGGGACAGAAAAATTCACCCCTCCACTTT	CASQTGQKNSPLHF
TRBV27	TRBJ2-1	TRBD1	.	TGTGCCAGCAGTTTATTGCTAGGGGGCTGGAATGAGCAGTTCTTC	CASSLLLGGWNEQFF
TRBV29-1	TRBJ1-1	.	few	TGCAGCGTTGCTGGAGATAGTTCGAACACTGAAGCTTTCTTT	CSVAGDSSNTEAFF
TRBV6-5	TRBJ2-1	.	.	TGTGCCAGCAGGCTCGGGGCGGGGGCCCACAATGAGCAGTTCTTC	CASRLGAGAHNEQFF
TRBV9	TRBJ1-1	.	.	TGTGCCAGCAGCACCGGGGGAATTAACACTGAAGCTTTCTTT	CASSTGGINTEAFF
TRBV7-6	TRBJ1-2	.	.	TGTGCCAGCAGTCAAGATAGTAACTATGGCTACACCTTC	CASSQDSNYGYTF
TRBV10-3	TRBJ2-2	.	.	TGTGCCATCAGATCCACAGGTTCTAGCGGGGAGCTGTTTTTT	CAIRSTGSSGELFF
TRBV4-1	TRBJ2-7	.	.	TGCGCCAGCAGCCCTATGACAGGAGCCTACGAGCAGTACTTC	CASSPMTGAYEQYF
TRBV2	TRBJ1-2	.	.	TGTGCCAGCAGTGAGAGGACTATCTATGGCTACACCTTC	CASSERTIYGYTF
TRBV10-3	TRBJ2-7	.	.	TGTGCCATCAGTGGAACTTTTCCCGAGCAGTACTTC	CAISGTFPEQYF
TRBV19	TRBJ1-1	.	.	TGTGCCAGTAGTATAAGAGGGTTCGGCACTGAAGCTTTCTTT	CASSIRGFGTEAFF
TRBV15	TRBJ1-5	TRBD1	few	TGTGCCACCAGCTCCCGGGACAGGGGGCTCGTGGGCAATCAGCCCCAGCATTTT	CATSSRDRGLVGNQPQHF
TRBV30	TRBJ2-7	.	.	TGTGCCTGGAGTGTAAACAGGGACTACGAGCAGTACTTC	CAWSVNRDYEQYF
TRBV4-2	TRBJ1-4	TRBD1	.	TGTGCCAGCAGCCTACAGGGGAGTCGGGAAAAACTGTTTTTT	CASSLQGSREKLFF
TRBV5-1	TRBJ1-2	.	.	TGCGCCAGCAGCTTGGGGGACACCCTAAACTATGGCTACACCTTC	CASSLGDTLNYGYTF
TRBV19	TRBJ1-2	.	.	TGTGCCACTCGAGGGGAGGGATCAGATGGCTACACCTTC	CATRGEGSDGYTF
TRBV5-8	TRBJ2-1	TRBD2	.	TGTGCCAGCAGCTTGGGGCGGGGGAGGTTGTCCCCCAAGCAGTTCTTC	CASSLGRGRLSPKQFF
TRBV6-5	TRBJ1-1	.	.	TGTGCCAGCAGGGCACCCGAGAACACTGAAGCTTTCTTT	CASRAPENTEAFF
TRBV6-1	TRBJ2-7	.	.	TGTGCCAGCAACAACAGGGATCCCCGCGAGCAGTACTTC	CASNNRDPREQYF
TRBV4-1	TRBJ2-1	TRBD2	.	TGCGCCAGCAGCCAACAAGCGGGAGGACTCCATGAGCAGTTCTTC	CASSQQAGGLHEQFF
TRBV6-1	TRBJ2-7	.	.	TGTGCCAGCGGGAGCTACGAGCAGTACTTC	CASGSYEQYF
TRBV4-1	TRBJ2-2	TRBD2	.	TGCGCCAGCAGCCAATCAGGACTAGCGGATAACACCGGGGAGCTGTTTTTT	CASSQSGLADNTGELFF
TRBV7-8	TRBJ1-1	.	.	TGTGCCAGCCAAAGCAGGGGTAACACTGAAGCTTTCTTT	CASQSRGNTEAFF
TRBV29-1	TRBJ2-7	TRBD1	.	TGCAGCGCCCGACAGGGTCCCGACGAGCAGTACTTC	CSARQGPDEQYF
TRBV29-1	TRBJ2-1	.	.	TGCAGCGTCGAGAGGGAAAATGAGCAGTTCTTC	CSVERENEQFF
TRBV2	TRBJ1-1	.	.	TGTGCCAGCACCACTTTGAGGGCTGAAGCTTTCTTT	CASTTLRAEAFF
TRBV11-2	TRBJ2-7	.	.	TGTGCCAGCAGCTTAGTATCTGGCAGGGCAACTTACGAGCAGTACTTC	CASSLVSGRATYEQYF
TRBV9	TRBJ1-1	.	.	TGTGCCAGCAGCGGGCGTGGCAGGGGAGGGACTGAAGCTTTCTTT	CASSGRGRGGTEAFF
TRBV30	TRBJ1-5	.	few	TGTGCCTGGACGAGGGATAGCAATCAGCCCCAGCATTTT	CAWTRDSNQPQHF
TRBV7-9	TRBJ1-1	.	.	TGTGCCAGCAGCTTAGTAGGGGCACAGGAAATTAACACTGAAGCTTTCTTT	CASSLVGAQEINTEAFF
TRBV7-3	TRBJ1-1	TRBD1	few	TGTGCCAGTAGACAGGGAAATGGGAACACTGAAGCTTTCTTT	CASRQGNGNTEAFF
TRBV27	TRBJ1-1	TRBD1	once	TGTGCCAGCAGTTTGACAGGGGGTCAGACTGAAGCTTTCTTT	CASSLTGGQTEAFF